Below are 9 T cell receptor delta chains sequenced from a single sample in a study of gamma-delta T cells after stem cell transplantation. TCRdb ran CATT on the RT-PCR reads. In the table there are some 1,500 delta-chain clones, around 43% of which are singletons. Sample: gamma-delta T cells. These receptors all stem from a human donor. It is not recorded whose cells these are; they may come from a transplant donor.

This clone has a single count. The genes are TRDV1 and TRDJ1; 10 nucleotides line up with TRDD3. Germline CDR1 and CDR2: TSWWSYY and QGS. The length of the CDR3 is 18 residues. Unmatched junction bases numbered 18, after V lost 0 bases and J lost 11 bases. The CDR3 DNA sequence: TGTGCTCTTGGGGAACTCGAATGGGGGATACTCACGGTCGATCACCTCATCTTT. Translating it yields CALGELEWGILTVDHLIF.

This clone appeared a few times. The chain links TRDV2 to TRDJ2, with TRDD3 matching 13 bases. V was pared by 3 bases and J by 0 bases, with 9 bases of the junction left unmatched. The germline gives CDR1 GEAIGNYY, CDR2 EKD. The CDR3 sequence is 19 residues long. The CDR3 is CACDALLGDTQALTAQLFF. The CDR3 coding sequence is TGTGCCTGTGACGCCCTACTGGGGGATACGCAAGCTTTGACAGCACAACTCTTCTTT.

In the case of this clone: One base separates it from a far larger clone, so it is likely a read error. The chain uses TRDV1 and TRDJ1, with unresolved D. Germline lookup yields CDR1 TSWWSYY and CDR2 QGS. Trimming left V 3 bases short and J 0 bases short, with 32 bases between. This CDR3 has 22 amino acids. In DNA, the CDR3 is TGTGCTCTTGGGGACTTACGGCTGGTTTGGTCTGACACTCCCGACTACACCGATAAACTCATCTTT. This translates into CALGDLRLVWSDTPDYTDKLIF.

In regard to this clone: A read error may explain this, as a much larger clone is one base away. This same CDR3 is encoded by further DNA sequences in the sample. The chain recombines TRDV2 with TRDJ1; tentatively, D is TRDD3 (5 bases). Germline V gives CDR1 GEAIGNYY, CDR2 EKD. The CDR3 has 13 amino acids. The CDR3, as DNA: TGCGCCTGTGACGGTCTCGGGGACGATAAACTCATCTTT. Amino acid sequence: CACDGLGDDKLIF.

The table lists this clone with a count of one. The gene calls are TRDV2 and TRDJ4, with 11 bases matching TRDD3. The CDR3 length is 19 residues. Germline-derived CDR1 and CDR2 are GEAIGNYY and EKD. V lost 0 bases to trimming and J lost 6 bases; unmatched junction nucleotides: 20. CDR3 sequence reads: CACDTVKTAITGGYSSLIF. The CDR3, as DNA: TGTGCCTGTGACACCGTGAAAACTGCGATTACTGGGGGATATTCATCCCTGATCTTT.

As regards this clone: Sequence at one end of the junction differs from germline and may be a read error. Distinct nucleotide sequences in the sample also encode this CDR3. The rearrangement uses TRDV2 and TRDJ1, with TRDD3 identical over 9 bases. The CDR3 loop spans 13 amino acids. Germline V lookup: CDR1 GEAIGNYY, CDR2 EKD. This chain's CDR3 is CACWGIGADKLIF. The DNA for the CDR3 is TGCGCCTGTTGGGGGATAGGCGCCGATAAACTCATCTTT.

This clone was detected a few times. The rearrangement joins TRDV2 to TRDJ3; the match to TRDD3 covers 8 bases. Germline V gene lookup returns CDR1 GEAIGNYY and CDR2 EKD. The trim removed 3 bases at V and 1 base at J, leaving 7 bases unmatched. This CDR3 contains 18 residues. This chain's CDR3 is CACDPTGYASWDTRQMFF. Here the CDR3 DNA reads TGTGCCTGTGACCCCACGGGATACGCGTCCTGGGACACCCGACAGATGTTTTTC.

The chain joins TRDV2 to TRDJ1, with 8 bases aligning to TRDD3. In germline, CDR1 is GEAIGNYY, CDR2 EKD. CDR3 length: 17 residues. V trimming: 3 bases; J trimming: 0 bases; junction bases outside the gene matches: 11. CDR3 region: CACDSLVRDTNTDKLIF. DNA for the CDR3: TGTGCCTGTGACTCCCTGGTGCGGGATACGAACACCGATAAACTCATCTTT.

By share, this clone counts as large (0.1 to 1%). This sequence joins TRDV2 and TRDJ3; 8 positions match TRDD3. Germline CDR1 reads GEAIGNYY; CDR2 reads EKD. The CDR3 has 19 residues. V dropped 0 bases and J dropped 0; count of bases not matched to a gene: 6. The CDR3 DNA reads TGTGCCTGTGACACCGGGGGATATCAGAGCTCCTGGGACACCCGACAGATGTTTTTC. It specifies CACDTGGYQSSWDTRQMFF.